Here is one T cell receptor (beta chain) with its context. Its target is not known. Measured with immunoSEQ multiplex PCR; TCRdb has only the in-frame clones, and not every one. The sample records about 66,000 clones, approximately 86% being singletons. This specimen comes from a study of a mutant IDH1 vaccine in newly diagnosed glioma. Study-wide background: Treated patients comprised approximately 60% males and 37.5% females, mean age approximately 42 years. Study-level findings and limits: About 92% of patients showed vaccine-induced immune responses across multiple MHC alleles.

This CDR3 is 17 amino acids long. After removal of 3 bases from V and 5 bases from J, the junction contained 12 bases not matched to a gene. Per germline, CDR1 KGHSH and CDR2 LQKENI. Time point in this sample: baseline, week 1 (first vaccination visit). This sample's treatment: pre-vaccination baseline after standard-of-care therapy. V is TRBV18 and J is TRBJ1-5; TRBD1 aligns across 8 bases. Sample: PBMCs, taken from a glioma patient treated with radiotherapy, temozolomide or both. This receptor was obtained from a man younger than 40 with glioma. CDR3 nucleotides: TGTGCCAGCTCACCTCTCAACTTACAGGGACAGGATCAGCCCCAGCATTTT. This sequence encodes CASSPLNLQGQDQPQHF.